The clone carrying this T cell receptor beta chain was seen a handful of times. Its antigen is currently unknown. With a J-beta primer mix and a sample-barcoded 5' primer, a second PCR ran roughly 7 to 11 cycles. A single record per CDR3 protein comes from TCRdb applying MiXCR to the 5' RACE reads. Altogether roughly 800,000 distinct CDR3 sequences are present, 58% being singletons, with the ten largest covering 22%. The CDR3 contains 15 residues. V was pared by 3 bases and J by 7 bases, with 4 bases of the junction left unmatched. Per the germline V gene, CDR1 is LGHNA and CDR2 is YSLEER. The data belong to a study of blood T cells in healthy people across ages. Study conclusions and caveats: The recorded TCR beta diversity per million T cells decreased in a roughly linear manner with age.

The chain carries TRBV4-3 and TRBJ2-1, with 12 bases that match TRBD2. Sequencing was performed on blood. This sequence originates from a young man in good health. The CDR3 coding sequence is TGCGCCAGCAGCCAGGGACTAGCGGGTTTAAATGAGCAGTTCTTC. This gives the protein CASSQGLAGLNEQFF.